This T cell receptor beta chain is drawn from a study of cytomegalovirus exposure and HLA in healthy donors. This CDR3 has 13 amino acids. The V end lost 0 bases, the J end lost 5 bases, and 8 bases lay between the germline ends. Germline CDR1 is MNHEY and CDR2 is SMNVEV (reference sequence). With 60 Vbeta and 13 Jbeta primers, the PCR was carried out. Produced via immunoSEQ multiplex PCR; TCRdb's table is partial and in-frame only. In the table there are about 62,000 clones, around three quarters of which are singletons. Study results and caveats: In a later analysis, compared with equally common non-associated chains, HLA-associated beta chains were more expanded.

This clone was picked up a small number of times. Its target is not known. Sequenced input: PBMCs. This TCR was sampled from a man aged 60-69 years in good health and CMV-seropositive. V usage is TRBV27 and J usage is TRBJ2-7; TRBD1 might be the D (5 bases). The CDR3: CASSLSQGHEQYF. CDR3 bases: TGTGCCAGCAGTTTATCGCAGGGCCACGAGCAGTACTTC.